Below, 15 T cell receptor beta chains from the same sample are listed, as sequenced in a study of cytotoxic CD8 clonotypes in ibrutinib-treated CLL. The method was immunoSEQ multiplex PCR; TCRdb's version includes in-frame clones alone and lacks a portion of them. The repertoire holds about 16,000 clones, with around 67% as singletons. The sequencing here drew on PBMCs, taken before ibrutinib treatment. Receptors were obtained from a human donor with chronic lymphocytic leukemia.

The chain couples TRBV20-1 to TRBJ1-1, with D unresolved. V lost 5 bases to trimming and J lost 1 base, with 5 bases between them. Germline CDR1 DFQATT, CDR2 SNEGSKA (reference sequence). The CDR3 totals 11 residues. This chain's CDR3 is CSAAGNTEAFF. DNA for the CDR3: TGCAGTGCTGCGGGGAACACTGAAGCTTTCTTT.

CDR3 amino acids: CASSPGTDLYGYTF. Written as DNA, the CDR3 is TGCGCCAGCAGCCCTGGGACGGACCTCTATGGCTACACCTTC. The gene calls are TRBV5-1 and TRBJ1-2, with TRBD1 as a possible D gene (5 bases). CDR3 length: 14 residues. Germline CDR1 is SGHRS and CDR2 is YFSETQ. The V end was cut by 4 bases, the J end by 4 bases, with 14 bases between.

The CDR3 region is CASSLGDTDTQYF. The CDR3 DNA sequence: TGTGCCAGCAGCCTGGGGGACACAGATACGCAGTATTTT. The rearrangement links TRBV7-3 to TRBJ2-3; D tentatively reads TRBD1 or TRBD2 (5 bases each). Trimming pared 5 bases from V and 2 bases from J, leaving 8 bases between. This CDR3 has 13 amino acids. Germline V gene data show CDR1 as SGHTA and CDR2 as FQGTGA.

The genes are TRBV19 and TRBJ2-2; D is unresolved. This CDR3 is built from 14 residues. CDR1 is LNHDA, CDR2 SQIVND, per germline (reference sequence). V lost 7 bases, J lost 0 bases, and 9 bases lay in between. The CDR3 DNA reads as TGTGCCAGTAAACTCTCCCCGAACACCGGGGAGCTGTTTTTT. It specifies CASKLSPNTGELFF. The variable domain in full, with the rest retrieved from reference TRBV19 and TRBJ2-2, is DGGITQSPKYLFRKEGQNVTLSCEQNLNHDAMYWYRQDPGQGLRLIYYSQIVNDFQKGDIAEGYSVSREKKESFPLTVTSAQKNPTAFYLCASKLSPNTGELFFGEGSRLTVL.

The V call is TRBV23-1, the J call TRBJ1-2, with D tentatively TRBD1 (6 bases). TRBV23-1 is given ORF status, its function remaining uncertain. V lost 2 bases and J lost 0, with 25 bases in between. There are 20 residues in the CDR3. The CDR3 here is CASSQDASGTRREANYGYTF. Here the CDR3 DNA reads TGCGCCAGCAGTCAAGACGCATCCGGGACAAGACGTGAAGCTAACTATGGCTACACCTTC.

The sample holds a few counts of this clone. The rearrangement uses TRBV12-5 and TRBJ2-7; TRBD2 matches 8 bases. The junction had 4 bases not matched to a gene; V was cut back by 6 bases and J by 3 bases. This CDR3 comprises 13 residues. Germline CDR1 is LGHNT and CDR2 is FRNRAP. DNA for the CDR3: TGTGCTAGTGGCGGACTAGCCCGCTACGAGCAGTACTTC. This gives the protein CASGGLARYEQYF.

Turning to this clone: One end of the junction does not line up with germline, which may come from a read error. This chain uses TRBV9 with TRBJ2-4; 8 bases fit TRBD2. This CDR3 region has 16 residues. Germline lookup yields CDR1 SGDLS and CDR2 YYNGEE. Here the CDR3 reads CASSIRAGLARNIQYF. CDR3 DNA: TGTGCCAGCAGCATAAGGGCAGGACTAGCCAGAAACATTCAGTACTTC.

The sample holds a few counts of this clone. The chain joins TRBV7-3 to TRBJ2-7; a weak D match, TRBD2 (6 bases). The CDR3 length is 13 residues. V lost 5 bases and J 4 bases, leaving 12 bases between the germline ends. Germline V CDR1 and CDR2: SGHTA, FQGTGA. CDR3 DNA sequence: TGTGCCAGCAGCCCTGTGGGGGGATACGAGCAGTACTTC. This translates into CASSPVGGYEQYF. Drawing the rest from reference TRBV7-3 and TRBJ2-7, the complete variable domain is GAGVSQTPSNKVTEKGKYVELRCDPISGHTALYWYRQSLGQGPEFLIYFQGTGAADDSGLPNDRFFAVRPEGSVSTLKIQRTERGDSAVYLCASSPVGGYEQYFGPGTRLTVT.

The V gene is TRBV7-3, the J gene TRBJ2-1; 11 nucleotides match TRBD2. The germline V gene encodes CDR1 SGHTA and CDR2 FQGTGA. The CDR3 is 17 residues long. V lost 1 base to trimming and J lost 4 bases; unmatched junction nucleotides: 6. The CDR3 sequence is CASSLIPTSGGYNEQFF. The CDR3 coding sequence is TGTGCCAGCAGCTTAATCCCTACTAGCGGGGGTTACAATGAGCAGTTCTTC.

The chain has TRBV19 and TRBJ2-3; D unclear. Germline-derived CDR1 and CDR2 are LNHDA and SQIVND (reference sequence). This CDR3 has 15 residues. Trimming stripped 4 bases from V and 0 bases from J, with 11 bases between. DNA for the CDR3: TGTGCCAGTAGTAGTGGTCAGTTTAGCACAGATACGCAGTATTTT. Protein: CASSSGQFSTDTQYF.

The rearrangement uses TRBV6-1 and TRBJ1-2; D unresolved. CDR3 length: 13 amino acids. The germline V gene encodes CDR1 MNHNS and CDR2 SASEGT. Between the trimmed V and J ends, which lost 3 bases and 1 base, there was a span of 6 bases. Here the CDR3 DNA reads TGTGCCAGCAGTGACGAGGGTAACTATGGCTACACCTTC. Amino acids: CASSDEGNYGYTF.

The CDR3 DNA is TGTGCCAGCAGTCCCAGGGTACAACAAATTCAGTACTTC. It specifies CASSPRVQQIQYF. The chain combines TRBV2 with TRBJ2-4; TRBD1 might be the D (5 bases). This CDR3 is 13 amino acids long. Trimming took off 5 bases at V and 10 bases at J, with 15 bases between the two ends. Looked up from germline, CDR1 is SNHLY and CDR2 is FYNNEI.

This chain connects TRBV29-1 to TRBJ2-4; TRBD2 is a possible D gene (6 bases). The CDR3 is made up of 12 amino acids. The germline CDR1 and CDR2 sequences are SQVTM and ANQGSEA. V was clipped by 4 bases and J by 8 bases, with 12 bases between them. The CDR3 nucleotides are TGCAGCGTTGTACGTCCGGGGGACATTCAGTACTTC. It is translated as CSVVRPGDIQYF.

The V gene is TRBV7-2, the J gene TRBJ2-2; unclear D gene. The germline V and J ends were trimmed by 5 bases and 5 bases, with 9 bases remaining between them. The CDR3 is 13 amino acids. Germline CDR1 and CDR2: SGHTA and FQGNSA. CDR3 loop: CASSAKSTGELFF. The CDR3 DNA reads TGTGCCAGCAGCGCAAAGTCAACCGGGGAGCTGTTTTTT.

There are a few counts of this clone. The rearrangement uses TRBV19 and TRBJ1-2; 7 bases are a match to TRBD1. CDR1 is LNHDA, CDR2 SQIVND, per germline (reference sequence). CDR3 length equals 12 residues. With V trimmed by 9 bases and J by 4 bases, 5 bases remained unmatched. Here the CDR3 reads CASIQGTYGYTF. The CDR3 bases are TGTGCCAGCATACAGGGGACCTATGGCTACACCTTC.